Following are 10 T cell receptor beta chains from one sample sequenced in a study of T cells in Graves' hyperthyroidism and ophthalmopathy. Authors of the study amplified TCR beta CDR3 regions from RNA transcripts. First-round RT-PCR targeting the TCR CDR3 was performed with the HTBI primer set. From the multiplex PCR reads, TCRdb called clonotypes with MiXCR, one entry per CDR3 protein. Altogether 400,000 to 500,000 distinct CDR3 sequences are present, about an eighth being singletons, with the ten largest covering approximately 5.8%. Sequenced sample: blood. The receptors were sampled from a woman between 18 and 30 years old with Graves' hyperthyroidism.

This clonotype was detected ten times or more. The rearrangement joins TRBV28 to TRBJ1-6; 9 bases map to TRBD1. The CDR3 sequence is 17 residues long. Unmatched junction bases numbered 8, after V lost 3 bases and J lost 5 bases. Germline V CDR1 and CDR2: MDHEN, SYDVKM. The DNA for the CDR3 is TGTGCCAGCAGTTTGTCCACAGGGGGCGGCCATAATTCACCCCTCCACTTT. It specifies CASSLSTGGGHNSPLHF.

This clonotype was counted many times. This sequence joins TRBV20-1 and TRBJ1-2; D gene unclear. CDR1 is DFQATT and CDR2 is SNEGSKA in the germline V gene (reference sequence). V dropped 0 bases and J dropped 4 bases, with 12 bases sitting between them. The CDR3 covers 14 residues. The CDR3 DNA sequence: TGCAGTGCTAGAGAGGCCAGAACCAGCTATGGCTACACCTTC. Its protein product is CSAREARTSYGYTF.

Many counts were recorded for this clonotype. The chain joins TRBV6-1 to TRBJ1-1; D call uncertain. CDR1 MNHNS and CDR2 SASEGT come from the germline V gene. CDR3 length: 16 residues. Trimming pared 6 bases from V and 0 bases from J, leaving 17 bases between. The CDR3 region is CASRYLVNRVNTEAFF. The CDR3 DNA reads as TGTGCCAGCAGGTACTTAGTTAATCGGGTGAACACTGAAGCTTTCTTT.

This clonotype was observed at least ten times. This sequence joins TRBV28 and TRBJ1-3, with unresolved D. The germline V gene encodes CDR1 MDHEN and CDR2 SYDVKM. This CDR3 spans 15 amino acids. The V end was cut by 5 bases, the J end by 0 bases, with 11 bases between. The DNA of the CDR3 is TGTGCCAGCAGTCCCGGATGGATCTCTGGAAACACCATATATTTT. As protein: CASSPGWISGNTIYF.

This clonotype was detected ten times or more. The chain uses TRBV15 and TRBJ1-5; D gene uncertain. The CDR3 has 16 residues. The V and J ends lost 1 base and 0 bases respectively, with 10 bases between them. The germline gives CDR1 LNHNV, CDR2 YYDKDF (reference sequence). The CDR3 DNA sequence: TGTGCCACCAGCAGAGGGTGGGGAAATAGCAATCAGCCCCAGCATTTT. Its protein product is CATSRGWGNSNQPQHF.

This chain joins TRBV6-1 and TRBJ2-7; no clear D gene. The V and J ends lost 2 bases and 3 bases respectively, with 11 bases between them. Germline-derived CDR1 and CDR2 are MNHNS and SASEGT. The CDR3 totals 14 residues. CDR3 amino acids: CASSERVGSYEQYF. CDR3 DNA: TGTGCCAGCAGTGAAAGAGTGGGCAGCTACGAGCAGTACTTC.

The count of this clonotype is one. A much more abundant neighbour one base away suggests this may be a read error. The rearrangement joins TRBV29-1 to TRBJ2-7; TRBD1 matches 9 bases. Germline CDR1 and CDR2: SQVTM and ANQGSEA. V lost 4 bases and J lost 5; bases outside the gene matches: 9. This CDR3 has 14 amino acids. In DNA form, the CDR3 reads TGCAGCGTTGTAATTCCACAGGGGGCCCACGAGCAGTACTTC. Protein product: CSVVIPQGAHEQYF.

The chain has TRBV6-1 and TRBJ2-2; 13 bases are a match to TRBD2. Germline loops: CDR1 MNHNS, CDR2 SASEGT. This CDR3 contains 16 residues. J lost 1 base, V lost 6 bases, and 2 bases had no gene match. The CDR3 nucleotides are TGTGCCAGCAGAGGACTAGCGGGGGAGAACACCGGGGAGCTGTTTTTT. It encodes CASRGLAGENTGELFF.

This clonotype was seen at least ten times. CDR3 protein: CASSQDAASGSDTQYF. The DNA of the CDR3 is TGCGCCAGCAGCCAAGATGCGGCTAGCGGGAGCGATACGCAGTATTTT. The chain carries TRBV4-3 and TRBJ2-3; 10 nucleotides line up with TRBD2. Germline V CDR1 and CDR2: LGHNA, YSLEER. The CDR3 has 16 residues. J was trimmed by 6 bases and V by 0 bases; bases with no gene match: 6.

The chain uses TRBV3-1 and TRBJ1-4; a possible D gene is TRBD1 (5 bases). The germline CDR1 and CDR2 sequences are LGHDT and YNNKEL (reference sequence). CDR3 length: 15 residues. Trimming shortened V by 1 base and J by 7 bases, and 13 bases separated the two germline ends. This chain's CDR3 is CASSQGFSRGEKLFF. The CDR3 nucleotides are TGTGCCAGCAGCCAAGGATTTTCGAGGGGTGAAAAACTGTTTTTT.